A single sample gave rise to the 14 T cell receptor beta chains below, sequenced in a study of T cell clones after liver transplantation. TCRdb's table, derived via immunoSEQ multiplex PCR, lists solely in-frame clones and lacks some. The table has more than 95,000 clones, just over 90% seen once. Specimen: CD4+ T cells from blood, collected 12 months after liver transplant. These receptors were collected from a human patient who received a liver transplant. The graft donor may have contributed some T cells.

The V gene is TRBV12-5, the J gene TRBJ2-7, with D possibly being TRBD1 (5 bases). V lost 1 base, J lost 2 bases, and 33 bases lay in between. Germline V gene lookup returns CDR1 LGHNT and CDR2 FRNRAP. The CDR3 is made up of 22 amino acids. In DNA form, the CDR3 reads TGTGCTAGTGGTTTGGCCTCACTGCCCCTGGGGCCTTCGGCGGCAACGACCTACGAGCAGTACTTC. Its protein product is CASGLASLPLGPSAATTYEQYF.

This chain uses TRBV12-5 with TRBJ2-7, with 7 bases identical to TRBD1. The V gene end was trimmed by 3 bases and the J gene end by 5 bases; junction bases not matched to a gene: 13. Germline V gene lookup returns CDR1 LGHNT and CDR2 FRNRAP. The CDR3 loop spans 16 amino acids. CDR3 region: CASGLLQTGSTDEQYF. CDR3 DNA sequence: TGTGCTAGTGGTTTATTACAGACAGGGTCGACCGACGAGCAGTACTTC.

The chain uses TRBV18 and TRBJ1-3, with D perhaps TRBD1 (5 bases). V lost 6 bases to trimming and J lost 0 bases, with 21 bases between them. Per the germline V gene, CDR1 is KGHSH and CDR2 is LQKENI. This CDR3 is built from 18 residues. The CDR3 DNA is TGTGCCAGCTCGCGAGAGAGACCGGACACGGTCTCTGGAAACACCATATATTTT. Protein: CASSRERPDTVSGNTIYF.

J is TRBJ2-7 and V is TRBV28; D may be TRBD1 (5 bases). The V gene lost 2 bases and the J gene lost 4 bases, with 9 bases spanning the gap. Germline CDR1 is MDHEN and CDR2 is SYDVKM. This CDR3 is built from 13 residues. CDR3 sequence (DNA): TGTGCCAGCAGTTTAGACAGCGTTTACGAGCAGTACTTC. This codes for CASSLDSVYEQYF.

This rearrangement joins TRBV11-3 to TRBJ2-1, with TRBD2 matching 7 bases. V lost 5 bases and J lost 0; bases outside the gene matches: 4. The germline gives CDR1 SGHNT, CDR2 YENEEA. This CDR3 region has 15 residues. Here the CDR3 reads CASSASGSSYNEQFF. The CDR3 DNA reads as TGTGCCAGCAGCGCTAGCGGCAGCTCCTACAATGAGCAGTTCTTC.

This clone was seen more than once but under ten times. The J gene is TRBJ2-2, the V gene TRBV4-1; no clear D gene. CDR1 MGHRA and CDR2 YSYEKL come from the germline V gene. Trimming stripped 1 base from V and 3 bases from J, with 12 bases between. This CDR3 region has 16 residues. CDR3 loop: CASSQGQILYTGELFF. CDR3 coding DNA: TGCGCCAGCAGCCAAGGGCAGATTCTGTACACCGGGGAGCTGTTTTTT.

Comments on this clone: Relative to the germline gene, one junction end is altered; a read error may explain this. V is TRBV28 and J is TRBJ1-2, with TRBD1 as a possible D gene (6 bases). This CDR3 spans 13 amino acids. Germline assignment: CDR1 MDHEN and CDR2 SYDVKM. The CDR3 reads CASSLGAKYGYTF. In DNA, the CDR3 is TGTGCCAGCAGTTTGGGGGCTAAGTATGGCTACACCTTC.

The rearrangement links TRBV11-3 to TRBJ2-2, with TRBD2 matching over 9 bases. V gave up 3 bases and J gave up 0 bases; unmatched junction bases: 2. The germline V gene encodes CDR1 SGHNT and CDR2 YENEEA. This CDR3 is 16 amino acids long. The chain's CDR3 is CASSFIAGANTGELFF. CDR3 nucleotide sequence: TGTGCCAGCAGCTTTATAGCGGGAGCGAACACCGGGGAGCTGTTTTTT.

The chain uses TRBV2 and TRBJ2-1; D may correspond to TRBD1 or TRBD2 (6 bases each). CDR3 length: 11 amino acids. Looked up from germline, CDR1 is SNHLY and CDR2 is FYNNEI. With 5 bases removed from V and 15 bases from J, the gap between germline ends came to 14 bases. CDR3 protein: CASSPQGRLFF. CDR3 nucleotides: TGTGCCAGCAGTCCCCAGGGGAGGCTGTTCTTC.

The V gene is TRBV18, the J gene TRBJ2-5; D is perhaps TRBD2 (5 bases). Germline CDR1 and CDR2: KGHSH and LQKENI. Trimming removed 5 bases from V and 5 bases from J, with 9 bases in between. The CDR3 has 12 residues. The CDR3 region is CASSGRGETQYF. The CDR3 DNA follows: TGTGCCAGCTCAGGGCGAGGGGAGACCCAGTACTTC.

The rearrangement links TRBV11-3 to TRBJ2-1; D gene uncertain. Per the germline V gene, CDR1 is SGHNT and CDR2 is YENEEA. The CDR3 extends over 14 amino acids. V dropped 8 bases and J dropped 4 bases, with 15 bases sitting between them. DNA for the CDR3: TGTGCCAGCTCGGTTAGAGGAGATTACAATGAGCAGTTCTTC. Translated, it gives CASSVRGDYNEQFF.

CDR3 protein: CASSQRAGMMNTEAFF. The CDR3 region has the DNA TGCGCCAGCAGCCAAAGGGCGGGAATGATGAACACTGAAGCTTTCTTT. This sequence joins TRBV4-3 and TRBJ1-1, with D unclear. Germline CDR1 and CDR2: LGHNA and YSLEER. Trimming pared 2 bases from V and 0 bases from J, leaving 13 bases between. The CDR3 has 16 residues.

The CDR3 reads CASSQEGLRGSDTQYF. The CDR3 DNA sequence: TGCGCCAGCAGCCAAGAAGGGCTCAGGGGTTCAGATACGCAGTATTTT. The V and J genes are TRBV4-1 and TRBJ2-3; tentatively, D is TRBD1 (6 bases). V lost 0 bases and J 4 bases, leaving 14 bases between the germline ends. In germline, CDR1 is MGHRA, CDR2 YSYEKL. CDR3 length: 16 residues.

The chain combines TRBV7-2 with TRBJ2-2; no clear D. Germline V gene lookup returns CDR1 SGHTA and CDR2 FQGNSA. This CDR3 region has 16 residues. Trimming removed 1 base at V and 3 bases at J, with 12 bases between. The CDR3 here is CASSLVAPADTGELFF. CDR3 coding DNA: TGTGCCAGCAGCTTAGTGGCCCCGGCGGACACCGGGGAGCTGTTTTTT.